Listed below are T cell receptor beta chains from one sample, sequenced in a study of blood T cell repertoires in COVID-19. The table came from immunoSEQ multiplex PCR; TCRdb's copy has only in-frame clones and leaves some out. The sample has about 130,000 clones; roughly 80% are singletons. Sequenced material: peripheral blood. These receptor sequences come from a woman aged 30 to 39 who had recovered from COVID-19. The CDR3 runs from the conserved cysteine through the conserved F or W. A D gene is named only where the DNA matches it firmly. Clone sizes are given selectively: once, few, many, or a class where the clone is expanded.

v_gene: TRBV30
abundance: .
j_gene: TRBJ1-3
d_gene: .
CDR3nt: TGTGCCTGGACCACAGGGTTCCCTGGAAACACCATATATTTT
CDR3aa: CAWTTGFPGNTIYF

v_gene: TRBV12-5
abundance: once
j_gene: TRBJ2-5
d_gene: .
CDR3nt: TGTGCTAGTGGTGGACGTAAAGGGGATCCAGAGACCCAGTACTTC
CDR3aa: CASGGRKGDPETQYF

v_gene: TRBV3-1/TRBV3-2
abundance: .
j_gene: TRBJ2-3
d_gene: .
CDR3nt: TGTGCCAGCAGCCAAGCTGGACAGACAGATACGCAGTATTTT
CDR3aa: CASSQAGQTDTQYF

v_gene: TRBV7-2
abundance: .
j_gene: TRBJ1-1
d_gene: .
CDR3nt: TGTGCCAGCAGCCCCAACAAGAACACTGAAGCTTTCTTT
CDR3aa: CASSPNKNTEAFF

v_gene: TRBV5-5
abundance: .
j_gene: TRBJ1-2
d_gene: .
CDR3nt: TGTGCCAGCAGCGAAAGACAGTATGGCTACACCTTC
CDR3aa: CASSERQYGYTF

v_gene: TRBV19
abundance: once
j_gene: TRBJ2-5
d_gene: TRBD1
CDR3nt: TGTGCCACCGCGTCCCGGGACAGGGTCCAAGAGACCCAGTACTTC
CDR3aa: CATASRDRVQETQYF

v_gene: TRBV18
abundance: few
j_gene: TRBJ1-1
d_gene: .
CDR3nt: TGTGCCAGCTCACCACCGCAGGGGAGGAACACTGAAGCTTTCTTT
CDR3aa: CASSPPQGRNTEAFF

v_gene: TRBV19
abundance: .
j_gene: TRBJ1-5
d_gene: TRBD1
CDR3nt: TGTGCCAGTAGAAACAGGGGAAGCAATCAGCCCCAGCATTTT
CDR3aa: CASRNRGSNQPQHF

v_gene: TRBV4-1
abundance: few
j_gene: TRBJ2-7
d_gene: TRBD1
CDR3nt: TGCGCCAGCAGCCCGTCTCCGGGACAGGGCGACGAGCAGTACTTC
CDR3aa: CASSPSPGQGDEQYF

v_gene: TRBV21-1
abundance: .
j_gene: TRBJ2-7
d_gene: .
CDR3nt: TGTGCCAGCAGCCCGCGGAGTAGCGGGGGAGGCCTTTACGAGCAGTACTTC
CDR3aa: CASSPRSSGGGLYEQYF

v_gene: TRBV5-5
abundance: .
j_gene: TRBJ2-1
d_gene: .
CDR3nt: TGTGCCAGCAGAACCACAGGGAGAGAGCAGTTCTTC
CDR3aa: CASRTTGREQFF

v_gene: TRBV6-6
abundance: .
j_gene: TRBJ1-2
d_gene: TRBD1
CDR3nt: TGTGCCAGCAGTTACCCAGGGGGGTCCGAAAGGGGCTACACCTTC
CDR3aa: CASSYPGGSERGYTF

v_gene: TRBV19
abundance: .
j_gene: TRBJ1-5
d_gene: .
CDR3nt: TGTGCCAGTAGAGGGCCCCAGGGTCAACCCGTGAGCAATCAGCCCCAGCATTTT
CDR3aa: CASRGPQGQPVSNQPQHF

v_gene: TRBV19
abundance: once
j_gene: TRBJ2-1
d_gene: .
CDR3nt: TGTGCCAGTACTACTAGTACGAATGAGCAGTTCTTC
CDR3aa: CASTTSTNEQFF

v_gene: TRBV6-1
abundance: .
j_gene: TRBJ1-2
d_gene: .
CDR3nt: TGTGCCAGCAGTGGGACAGCTGAATCCTATGGCTACACCTTC
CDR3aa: CASSGTAESYGYTF

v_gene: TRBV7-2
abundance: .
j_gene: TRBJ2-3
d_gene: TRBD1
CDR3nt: TGTGCCAGCAGCTTATTGGGGACAGTGAGCACAGATACGCAGTATTTT
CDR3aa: CASSLLGTVSTDTQYF

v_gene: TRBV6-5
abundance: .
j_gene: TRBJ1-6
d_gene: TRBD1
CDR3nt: TGTGCCAGCAGTTACGGGACAGGTTCTAATTCACCCCTCCACTTT
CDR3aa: CASSYGTGSNSPLHF

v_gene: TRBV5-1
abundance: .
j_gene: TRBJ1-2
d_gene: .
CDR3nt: TGCGCCAGCAGCTTGGGGGGGCCAGCTCTAGGCGGTGGCTACACCTTC
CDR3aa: CASSLGGPALGGGYTF

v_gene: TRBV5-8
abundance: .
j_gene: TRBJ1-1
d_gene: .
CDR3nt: TGTGCCAGCAGCTTCCACGGGGGAAAGGACACTGAAGCTTTCTTT
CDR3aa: CASSFHGGKDTEAFF